These 9 T cell receptor beta chains came from one sample sequenced in a study of T cell responses to AZD1222 COVID-19 vaccine. This table comes from immunoSEQ multiplex PCR, and its TCRdb copy is limited to in-frame clones, with some not included. In the table there are 150,000 to 200,000 clones, about 87% of which are singletons. Material: peripheral blood, obtained on day 0 of MenACWY control vaccination. The receptor set was obtained from an adult in good health.

This sequence joins TRBV15 and TRBJ1-5; possibly TRBD1 for D (5 bases). The CDR3 length is 17 residues. Germline CDR1 and CDR2: LNHNV and YYDKDF (reference sequence). The germline V and J ends were trimmed by 3 bases and 1 base, with 16 bases remaining between them. The CDR3 loop is CATSSTRGGSSNQPQHF. Written as DNA, the CDR3 is TGTGCCACCAGCAGCACAAGGGGTGGATCGAGCAATCAGCCCCAGCATTTT.

The V call is TRBV4-3, the J call TRBJ2-5; 13 bases are shared with TRBD2. V trimming: 3 bases; J trimming: 1 base; junction bases outside the gene matches: 2. Germline V lookup: CDR1 LGHNA, CDR2 YSLEER. CDR3 length: 16 residues. The CDR3 region has the DNA TGCGCCAGCAGCCAGGGACTAGCGGGGCCCCAAGAGACCCAGTACTTC. This encodes CASSQGLAGPQETQYF.

The chain recombines TRBV3-1 (or the pseudogene TRBV3-2) with TRBJ1-3; TRBD1 is a possible D gene (6 bases). Per germline, CDR1 LGHDT and CDR2 YNNKEL (reference sequence). The CDR3 has 18 residues. V dropped 0 bases and J dropped 0 bases, with 15 bases sitting between them. The CDR3 coding sequence is TGTGCCAGCAGCCAAGATCTTACGGGGGGCGGCTCTGGAAACACCATATATTTT. This sequence encodes CASSQDLTGGGSGNTIYF.

V gene TRBV28 combines with J gene TRBJ1-2; possibly TRBD1 for D (5 bases). The CDR3 length is 14 residues. Germline-derived CDR1 and CDR2 are MDHEN and SYDVKM. Trimming stripped 5 bases from V and 8 bases from J, with 18 bases between. The CDR3 region has the DNA TGTGCCAGCAGTAAACCAGGGCCCCCTTTGGGCTACACCTTC. This encodes CASSKPGPPLGYTF.

J is TRBJ2-7 and V is TRBV7-3; D not resolved. V was cut by 1 base and J by 4 bases, with 8 bases left in between. The CDR3 contains 13 residues. Per germline, CDR1 SGHTA and CDR2 FQGTGA. CDR3 nucleotide sequence: TGTGCCAGCAGCTTAAGTGTGGAGTACGAGCAGTACTTC. Translation: CASSLSVEYEQYF. Based on the CDR3 plus reference TRBV7-3 and TRBJ2-7, the full variable domain is GAGVSQTPSNKVTEKGKYVELRCDPISGHTALYWYRQSLGQGPEFLIYFQGTGAADDSGLPNDRFFAVRPEGSVSTLKIQRTERGDSAVYLCASSLSVEYEQYFGPGTRLTVT.

The chain joins TRBV7-2 to TRBJ2-3; D is possibly TRBD1 (5 bases). Deletions cut 7 bases from V and 0 bases from J, with 8 bases between. The germline V gene encodes CDR1 SGHTA and CDR2 FQGNSA. This CDR3 contains 13 residues. CDR3 sequence: CASTRVSTDTQYF. CDR3 nucleotide sequence: TGTGCCAGCACCAGGGTTAGCACAGATACGCAGTATTTT.

This clone showed up just a few times. This rearrangement joins TRBV10-3 to TRBJ1-1; 7 positions agree with TRBD1. Per the germline V gene, CDR1 is ENHRY and CDR2 is SYGVKD. V lost 4 bases to trimming and J lost 1 base; unmatched junction nucleotides: 0. CDR3 size: 13 residues. The CDR3, as DNA: TGTGCCATCAGTGGACAGGGGAACACTGAAGCTTTCTTT. Amino acid sequence: CAISGQGNTEAFF.

In its sample, this clone was seen a few times. The chain links TRBV6-5 to TRBJ2-2, with 9 nucleotides matching TRBD1. Germline V gene lookup returns CDR1 MNHEY and CDR2 SVGAGI. The CDR3 covers 13 residues. The V and J ends lost 11 bases and 7 bases, in that order; junction bases with no gene match: 8. The CDR3, as DNA: TGTGCCGGACAGGGGAAAGTTTTCGGGGAGCTGTTTTTT. Residues: CAGQGKVFGELFF.

The chain couples TRBV4-3 to TRBJ1-2; TRBD1 is a possible D gene (5 bases). CDR3 size: 16 residues. V was cut by 0 bases and J by 4 bases, with 15 bases left in between. Germline V lookup: CDR1 LGHNA, CDR2 YSLEER. The CDR3 region has the DNA TGCGCCAGCAGCCAAGAGCCGACGGTAGGGACCTATGGCTACACCTTC. Its translation: CASSQEPTVGTYGYTF.